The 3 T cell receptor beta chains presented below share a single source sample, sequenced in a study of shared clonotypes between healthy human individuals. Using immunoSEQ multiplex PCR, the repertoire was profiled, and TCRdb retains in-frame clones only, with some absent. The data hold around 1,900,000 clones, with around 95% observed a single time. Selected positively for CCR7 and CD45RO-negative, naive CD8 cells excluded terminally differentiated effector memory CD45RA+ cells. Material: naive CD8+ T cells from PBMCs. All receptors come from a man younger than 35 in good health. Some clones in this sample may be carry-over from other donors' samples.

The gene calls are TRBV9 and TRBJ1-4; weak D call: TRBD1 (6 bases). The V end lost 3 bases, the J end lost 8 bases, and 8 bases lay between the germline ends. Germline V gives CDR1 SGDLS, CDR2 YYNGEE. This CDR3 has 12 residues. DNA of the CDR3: TGTGCCAGCAGCGAGGGGGGCGAAAAACTGTTTTTT. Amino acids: CASSEGGEKLFF.

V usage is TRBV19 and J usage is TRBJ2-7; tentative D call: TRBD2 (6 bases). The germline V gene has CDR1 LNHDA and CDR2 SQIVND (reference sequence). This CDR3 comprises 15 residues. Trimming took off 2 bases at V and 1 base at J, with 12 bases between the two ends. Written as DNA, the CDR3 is TGTGCCAGTAGTATAAGAGTTGGGGGGTCCTACGAGCAGTACTTC. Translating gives CASSIRVGGSYEQYF. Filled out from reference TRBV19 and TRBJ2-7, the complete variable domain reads DGGITQSPKYLFRKEGQNVTLSCEQNLNHDAMYWYRQDPGQGLRLIYYSQIVNDFQKGDIAEGYSVSREKKESFPLTVTSAQKNPTAFYLCASSIRVGGSYEQYFGPGTRLTVT.

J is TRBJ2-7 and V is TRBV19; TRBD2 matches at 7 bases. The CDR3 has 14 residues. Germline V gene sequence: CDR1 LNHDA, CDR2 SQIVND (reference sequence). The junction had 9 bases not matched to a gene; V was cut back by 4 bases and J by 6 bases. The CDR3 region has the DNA TGTGCCAGTAGTACGACGCAGTGGGGGGGCGAGCAGTACTTC. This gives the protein CASSTTQWGGEQYF.